Given below is one TCR beta chain in context. Antigen specificity is unknown. Given a much more abundant clone one base away, this may be a read error. The data stem from a study of T cells in Graves' hyperthyroidism and ophthalmopathy. Study-wide context: Peripheral blood was acquired at first diagnosis, ahead of any therapy whatsoever. General observations from the study: Progression to ophthalmopathy was predicted a median of roughly 6.5 months early. In blood, most of the thyroid clonotypes expanded above 0.001 were also present.

It was RNA transcripts that yielded the amplified TCR beta CDR3 regions. HTBI primers were the set used in a first-round RT-PCR of the TCR CDR3. MiXCR, run by TCRdb on the multiplex PCR reads, gives a single entry per CDR3 protein. The sample has approximately 210,000 distinct CDR3 sequences, 15% to 20% seen once. Germline loops: CDR1 SEHNR, CDR2 FQNEAQ (reference sequence). This CDR3 spans 14 amino acids. Sequenced material: blood. The J gene is TRBJ2-7, the V gene TRBV7-9, with TRBD2 matching 12 bases. This receptor was obtained from a man in his fifties or sixties with Graves' hyperthyroidism. The CDR3, as DNA: TGTTCCAGCAGCTTGACTAGCGGGAGTCTCGAGCAGTACTTC. Translation: CSSSLTSGSLEQYF.